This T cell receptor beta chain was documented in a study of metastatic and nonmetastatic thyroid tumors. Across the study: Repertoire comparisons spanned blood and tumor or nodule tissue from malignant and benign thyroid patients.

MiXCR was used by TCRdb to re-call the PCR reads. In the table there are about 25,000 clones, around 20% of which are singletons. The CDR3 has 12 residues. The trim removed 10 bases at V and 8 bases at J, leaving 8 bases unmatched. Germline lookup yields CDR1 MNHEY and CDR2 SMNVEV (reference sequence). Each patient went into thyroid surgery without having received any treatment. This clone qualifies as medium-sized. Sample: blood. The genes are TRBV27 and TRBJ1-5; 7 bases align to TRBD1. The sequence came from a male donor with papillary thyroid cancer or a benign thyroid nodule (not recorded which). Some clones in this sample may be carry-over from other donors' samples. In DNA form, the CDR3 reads TGTGCCACCGGACAGGCTAGGGAGCCCCAGCATTTT. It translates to CATGQAREPQHF.